This entry lists 2 T cell receptor beta chains sequenced from one sample in a study of T cell responses to AZD1222 COVID-19 vaccine. The protocol was immunoSEQ multiplex PCR, while the TCRdb copy is restricted to in-frame clones and leaves out a portion. This sample has roughly 70,000 clones, with around 79% found just once. The sequencing used peripheral blood, collected on day 0 of MenACWY control vaccination. The receptors were gathered from an adult in good health.

V gene TRBV30 combines with J gene TRBJ2-5; 13 nucleotides line up with TRBD2. Trimming at V came to 3 bases and at J to 4 bases, leaving 5 bases not matched to a gene. The CDR3 consists of 15 residues. The germline V gene encodes CDR1 GTSNPN and CDR2 SVGIG (reference sequence). DNA for the CDR3: TGTGCCTGGAGCCCCGGACTAGCGGGAGTAGAGACCCAGTACTTC. It encodes CAWSPGLAGVETQYF.

The chain links TRBV29-1 to TRBJ2-5; D is unclear. The CDR3 has 13 residues. V lost 3 bases and J 5 bases, leaving 13 bases between the germline ends. The germline gives CDR1 SQVTM, CDR2 ANQGSEA. For the CDR3, the DNA is TGCAGCGTTGAGGATCCGTTTAGGGAGACCCAGTACTTC. Its translation is CSVEDPFRETQYF.